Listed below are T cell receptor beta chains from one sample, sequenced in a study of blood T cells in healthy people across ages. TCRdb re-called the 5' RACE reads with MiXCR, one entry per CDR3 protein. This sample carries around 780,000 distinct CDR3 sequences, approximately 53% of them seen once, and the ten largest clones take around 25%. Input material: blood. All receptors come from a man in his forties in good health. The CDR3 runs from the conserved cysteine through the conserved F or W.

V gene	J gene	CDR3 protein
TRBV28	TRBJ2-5	CASTHSVVVAGGPYQETQYF
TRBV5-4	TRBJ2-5	CASSSLGTEETQYF
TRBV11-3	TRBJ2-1	CASSSNRFVGNEQFF
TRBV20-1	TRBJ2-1	CSARDQSEGSYEQFF
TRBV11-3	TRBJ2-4	CASSPDAAANIQYF
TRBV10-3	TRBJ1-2	CAISAGLYGYTF
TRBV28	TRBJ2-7	CASSDRTSPYEQYF
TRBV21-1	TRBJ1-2	CASSKEAGEGYGYTF
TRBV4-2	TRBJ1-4	CASSQEGSRGEKLFF
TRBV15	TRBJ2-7	CASGRGDSYEQYF